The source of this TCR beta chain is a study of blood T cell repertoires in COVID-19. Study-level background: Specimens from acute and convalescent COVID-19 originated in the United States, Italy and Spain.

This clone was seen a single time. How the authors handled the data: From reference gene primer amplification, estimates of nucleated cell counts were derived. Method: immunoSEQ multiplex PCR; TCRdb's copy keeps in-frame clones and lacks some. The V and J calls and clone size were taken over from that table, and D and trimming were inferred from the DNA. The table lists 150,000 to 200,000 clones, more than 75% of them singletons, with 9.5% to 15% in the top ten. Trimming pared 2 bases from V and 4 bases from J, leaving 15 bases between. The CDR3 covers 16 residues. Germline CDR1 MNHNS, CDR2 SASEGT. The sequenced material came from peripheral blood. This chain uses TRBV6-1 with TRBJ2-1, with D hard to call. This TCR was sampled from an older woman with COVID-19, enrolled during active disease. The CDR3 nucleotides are TGTGCCAGCAGTGAAATGGGCAGGATCAATTACAATGAGCAGTTCTTC. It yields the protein CASSEMGRINYNEQFF.